One sample yielded the 22 T cell receptor beta chains listed below, sequenced in a study of shared clonotypes between healthy human individuals. Produced via immunoSEQ multiplex PCR; TCRdb's table is partial and in-frame only. The repertoire holds 2 million to 3 million clones, with approximately 93% as singletons. Sequencing was carried out using naive CD4+ T cells from PBMCs. The subset was: CD45RA+ positively selected. These receptors were obtained from a man younger than 30 in good health. Some clones in this sample may be carry-over from other donors' samples.

As concerns this clone: One end of the junction is discordant with germline, which a read error may explain. The chain has TRBV5-1 and TRBJ1-5; perhaps TRBD1 as D (6 bases). In germline, CDR1 is SGHRS, CDR2 YFSETQ. CDR3 length: 12 amino acids. Here the CDR3 reads CANSLEGEPQHF. The CDR3 nucleotides read TGCGCCAACAGCTTGGAGGGGGAGCCCCAGCATTTT.

This rearrangement joins TRBV18 to TRBJ1-5, with D perhaps TRBD1 (6 bases). Looked up from germline, CDR1 is KGHSH and CDR2 is LQKENI. CDR3 length: 17 residues. Between the trimmed V and J ends, which lost 3 bases and 0 bases, there was a span of 15 bases. The CDR3 bases are TGTGCCAGCTCACCTGGGGGCCGAGGAAATAGCAATCAGCCCCAGCATTTT. It encodes CASSPGGRGNSNQPQHF.

The chain couples TRBV28 to TRBJ1-6; no reliable D call. V lost 3 bases and J 14 bases, leaving 14 bases between the germline ends. Germline values: CDR1 MDHEN, CDR2 SYDVKM. The CDR3 has 13 residues. CDR3: CASSFRSQPALHF. The CDR3 coding sequence is TGTGCCAGCAGTTTTCGTTCCCAGCCCGCCCTCCACTTT.

Here the CDR3 DNA reads TGCACCAGCAGCCCCCGGACTAGCGGCTACGAGCAGTACTTC. Residues: CTSSPRTSGYEQYF. The chain employs TRBV1 and TRBJ2-5; TRBD2, as called in the table, went unchecked against the DNA. The assigned J gene may be wrong: the sequence end matches TRBJ2-7 better. TRBV1 is classified as a pseudogene. This CDR3 comprises 14 residues.

The chain recombines TRBV6-4 with TRBJ2-3; no clear D gene. This CDR3 contains 13 residues. Looked up from germline, CDR1 is MRHNA and CDR2 is SNTAGT. V was shortened by 2 bases and J by 4 bases, with 7 bases between the two germline ends. CDR3 in DNA: TGTGCCAGCAGTGACCAAGGCTCAGATACGCAGTATTTT. Translated: CASSDQGSDTQYF.

This chain links TRBV7-8 with TRBJ2-3, with 9 bases aligning to TRBD2. The junction had 5 bases not matched to a gene; V was cut back by 4 bases and J by 0 bases. The CDR3 is 16 amino acids. CDR1 and CDR2 from the germline V gene are SGHVS and FQNEAQ. CDR3 sequence reads: CASSSRLAASTDTQYF. DNA for the CDR3: TGTGCCAGCAGCTCCCGACTAGCGGCTAGCACAGATACGCAGTATTTT.

Remarks on this clone: Germline is not matched at one junction end, which may reflect a read error. The same CDR3 also results from other DNA sequences found in this sample. This chain uses TRBV14 with TRBJ2-5, with 9 bases that match TRBD1. The CDR3 spans 13 residues. Germline loops: CDR1 SGHDN, CDR2 FVKESK. The CDR3 loop is CASSQDRGETQYF. CDR3 DNA sequence: TGTGCCAGCAGTCAAGACAGGGGGGAGACCCAGTACTTC.

The chain is built from TRBV19 and TRBJ1-5, with 10 bases matching TRBD1. Germline lookup yields CDR1 LNHDA and CDR2 SQIVND (reference sequence). The length of the CDR3 is 17 residues. V was clipped by 5 bases and J by 2 bases; unmatched bases: 9. The CDR3, as DNA: TGTGCCAGTAGTGCCCGGGACAGGGGTTTAGGCAATCAGCCCCAGCATTTT. The encoded protein is CASSARDRGLGNQPQHF. The complete variable domain, with remaining parts taken from reference TRBV19 and TRBJ1-5, reads DGGITQSPKYLFRKEGQNVTLSCEQNLNHDAMYWYRQDPGQGLRLIYYSQIVNDFQKGDIAEGYSVSREKKESFPLTVTSAQKNPTAFYLCASSARDRGLGNQPQHFGDGTRLSIL.

The rearrangement joins TRBV5-4 to TRBJ2-6; possibly TRBD1 for D (5 bases). There are 18 residues in the CDR3. Trimming took off 1 base at V and 0 bases at J, with 14 bases between the two ends. Germline V gene lookup returns CDR1 SGHNT and CDR2 YYREEE (reference sequence). CDR3 sequence (DNA): TGTGCCAGCAGCTTGTTCCGGCAGGGAAGCTCTGGGGCCAACGTCCTGACTTTC. Its translation is CASSLFRQGSSGANVLTF.

The V call is TRBV11-2, the J call TRBJ2-7; D gene uncertain. Germline CDR1 SGHAT, CDR2 FQNNGV. The CDR3 consists of 11 residues. Deletions cut 0 bases from V and 9 bases from J, with 6 bases between. CDR3 amino acids: CASSLDPGQYF. The CDR3 DNA follows: TGTGCCAGCAGCTTAGATCCAGGGCAGTACTTC.

The V call is TRBV6-5, the J call TRBJ1-2; possibly TRBD1 for D (5 bases). The CDR3 length is 12 residues. Germline CDR1 and CDR2: MNHEY and SVGAGI. V was shortened by 6 bases and J by 6 bases, with 11 bases between the two germline ends. The CDR3 region has the DNA TGTGCCAGCAGGCGGGGGGAAGATGGCTACACCTTC. It specifies CASRRGEDGYTF.

The chain carries TRBV5-1 and TRBJ2-1; 9 nucleotides align to TRBD2. The CDR3 runs to 16 residues. The V gene's germline CDR1 is SGHRS and CDR2 YFSETQ. Germline trimming cut 0 bases from V and 5 bases from J; bases unmatched to any gene: 6. The CDR3 is CASSLVAGGWDNEQFF. DNA of the CDR3: TGCGCCAGCAGCTTGGTGGCGGGAGGGTGGGACAATGAGCAGTTCTTC.

A note on this clone: Other nucleotide sequences in the sample specify the same CDR3. This rearrangement joins TRBV2 to TRBJ2-5; D might be TRBD2 (6 bases). The CDR3 runs 13 residues. Between the trimmed V and J ends, which lost 5 bases and 1 base, there was a span of 8 bases. From germline, CDR1 is SNHLY and CDR2 FYNNEI. In nucleotides, the CDR3 is TGTGCCAGCAGTAGGGACTTCCAAGAGACCCAGTACTTC. Its protein is CASSRDFQETQYF.

About this clone itself: The identical CDR3 is also encoded by other nucleotide sequences in the sample. The V call is TRBV5-1, the J call TRBJ2-3; no clear D. The CDR3 runs to 13 residues. Germline-derived CDR1 and CDR2 are SGHRS and YFSETQ. Trimming shortened V by 0 bases and J by 4 bases, and 6 bases separated the two germline ends. In nucleotides, the CDR3 is TGCGCCAGCAGCTTGGGGGCTGCAGATACGCAGTATTTT. Its translation: CASSLGAADTQYF.

This chain's CDR3 is CASRVYGGEDYGYTF. The CDR3 DNA reads as TGTGCCAGCAGAGTTTACGGGGGCGAGGACTATGGCTACACCTTC. The chain recombines TRBV27 with TRBJ1-2, with D possibly being TRBD1 (6 bases). This CDR3 comprises 15 residues. Germline CDR1 and CDR2: MNHEY and SMNVEV (reference sequence). V was shortened by 6 bases and J by 3 bases, with 17 bases between the two germline ends.

The rearrangement uses TRBV18 and TRBJ2-7, with 8 nucleotides matching TRBD2. V trimming: 3 bases; J trimming: 2 bases; junction bases outside the gene matches: 9. The CDR3 has 16 amino acids. The germline V gene has CDR1 KGHSH and CDR2 LQKENI. The CDR3 loop is CASSPVVAGTPYEQYF. In nucleotides, the CDR3 is TGTGCCAGCTCACCCGTCGTAGCGGGGACCCCCTACGAGCAGTACTTC.

The genes are TRBV18 and TRBJ2-7, with 8 bases fitting TRBD2. The CDR3 runs 16 residues. V gave up 6 bases and J gave up 2 bases; unmatched junction bases: 12. Germline CDR1 is KGHSH and CDR2 is LQKENI. CDR3 sequence (DNA): TGTGCCAGCTCCCCGGTAGTCGGGAGGGTTCCCTACGAGCAGTACTTC. Protein product: CASSPVVGRVPYEQYF.

The chain recombines TRBV6-5 with TRBJ2-7, with 9 bases fitting TRBD2. V dropped 10 bases and J dropped 0; count of bases not matched to a gene: 7. This CDR3 has 14 residues. Germline CDR1 and CDR2: MNHEY and SVGAGI. The CDR3 sequence: CATQAGGSSYEQYF. The CDR3 bases are TGTGCCACTCAAGCGGGAGGTAGCTCCTACGAGCAGTACTTC.

V usage is TRBV30 and J usage is TRBJ1-5, with D perhaps TRBD1 (5 bases). The CDR3 spans 15 residues. Germline V gene lookup returns CDR1 GTSNPN and CDR2 SVGIG (reference sequence). The V end lost 1 base, the J end lost 3 bases, and 13 bases lay between the germline ends. The CDR3 here is CAWSDARANNQPQHF. The CDR3 nucleotides are TGTGCCTGGAGTGATGCCAGGGCCAACAATCAGCCCCAGCATTTT.

V gene TRBV7-2 combines with J gene TRBJ1-3, with TRBD1 matching over 8 bases. V dropped 4 bases and J dropped 15; count of bases not matched to a gene: 5. Germline V gene sequence: CDR1 SGHTA, CDR2 FQGNSA. The CDR3 spans 11 residues. CDR3 amino acids: CASSSGQGGYF. For the CDR3, the DNA is TGTGCCAGCAGCTCCGGACAGGGAGGATATTTT. Supplemented by reference TRBV7-2 and TRBJ1-3, the full variable domain reads GAGVSQSPSNKVTEKGKDVELRCDPISGHTALYWYRQSLGQGLEFLIYFQGNSAPDKSGLPSDRFSAERTGGSVSTLTIQRTQQEDSAVYLCASSSGQGGYFGEGSWLTVV.

V is TRBV19 and J is TRBJ1-2; maybe TRBD1 (6 bases). The V gene lost 5 bases and the J gene lost 4 bases, with 17 bases spanning the gap. The V gene's germline CDR1 is LNHDA and CDR2 SQIVND (reference sequence). The length of the CDR3 is 15 residues. CDR3 loop: CASSSGAAGSYGYTF. The CDR3, as DNA: TGTGCCAGTAGTTCGGGGGCTGCGGGAAGCTATGGCTACACCTTC.

V usage is TRBV28 and J usage is TRBJ2-7, with TRBD1 matching 7 bases. The CDR3 spans 16 residues. Germline CDR1 reads MDHEN; CDR2 reads SYDVKM. The ends lost 6 bases at V and 4 bases at J; junction bases unmatched: 15. For the CDR3, the DNA is TGTGCCAGCAGCTCTATCACAGGGGTTGTTTTATACGAGCAGTACTTC. It encodes CASSSITGVVLYEQYF.